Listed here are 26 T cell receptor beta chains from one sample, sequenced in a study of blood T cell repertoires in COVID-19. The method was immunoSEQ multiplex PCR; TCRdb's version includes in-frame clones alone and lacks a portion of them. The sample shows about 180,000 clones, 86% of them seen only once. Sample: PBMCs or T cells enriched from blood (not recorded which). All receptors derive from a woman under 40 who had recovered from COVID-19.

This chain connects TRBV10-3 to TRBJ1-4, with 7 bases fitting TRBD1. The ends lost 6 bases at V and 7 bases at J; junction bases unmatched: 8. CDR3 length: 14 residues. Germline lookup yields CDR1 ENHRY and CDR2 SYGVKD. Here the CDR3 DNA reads TGTGCCATCAGCCGACAGGGCCCCGGTGAAAAACTGTTTTTT. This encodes CAISRQGPGEKLFF.

The CDR3 nucleotides read TGTGCCAGCACCCGGGAGGCCGTGGATGAGCAGTTCTTC. This gives the protein CASTREAVDEQFF. The gene calls are TRBV25-1 and TRBJ2-1; 7 bases map to TRBD2. CDR3 length: 13 amino acids. CDR1 and CDR2 from the germline V gene are MGHDK and SYGVNS. V dropped 7 bases and J dropped 8; count of bases not matched to a gene: 8.

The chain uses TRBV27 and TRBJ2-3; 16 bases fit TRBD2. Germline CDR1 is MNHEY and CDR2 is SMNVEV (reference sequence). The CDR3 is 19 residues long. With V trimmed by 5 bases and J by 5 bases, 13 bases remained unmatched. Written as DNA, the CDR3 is TGTGCCAGCAGTCCACCAGGGACTAGCGGGAGGGCCCTTGGAGATACGCAGTATTTT. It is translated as CASSPPGTSGRALGDTQYF.

CDR3 protein: CASSQPSPGALYEQFF. CDR3 bases: TGTGCCAGCAGTCAGCCCAGCCCCGGAGCTTTGTATGAGCAGTTCTTC. V and J are TRBV28 and TRBJ2-1; D unclear. The CDR3 extends over 16 amino acids. Looked up from germline, CDR1 is MDHEN and CDR2 is SYDVKM. V shed 5 bases and J shed 8 bases, with 22 bases lying between them.

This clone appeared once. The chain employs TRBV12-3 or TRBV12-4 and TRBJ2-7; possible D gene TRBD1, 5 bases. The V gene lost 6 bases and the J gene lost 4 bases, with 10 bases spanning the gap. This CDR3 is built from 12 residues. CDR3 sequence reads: CASSYDSYEQYF. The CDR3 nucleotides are TGTGCCAGCAGCTATGACAGTTACGAGCAGTACTTC.

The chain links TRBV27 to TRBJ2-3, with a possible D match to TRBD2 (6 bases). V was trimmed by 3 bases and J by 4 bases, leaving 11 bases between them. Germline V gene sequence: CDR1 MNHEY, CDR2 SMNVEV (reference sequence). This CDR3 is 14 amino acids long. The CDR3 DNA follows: TGTGCCAGCAGTTTTGGAGGGTTCTCAGATACGCAGTATTTT. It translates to CASSFGGFSDTQYF.

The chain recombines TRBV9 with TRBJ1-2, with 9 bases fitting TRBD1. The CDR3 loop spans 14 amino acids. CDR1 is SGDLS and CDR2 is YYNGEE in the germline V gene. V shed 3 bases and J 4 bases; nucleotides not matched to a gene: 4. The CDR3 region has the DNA TGTGCCAGCAGCGCGACAGGGGGTATCTATGGCTACACCTTC. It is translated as CASSATGGIYGYTF.

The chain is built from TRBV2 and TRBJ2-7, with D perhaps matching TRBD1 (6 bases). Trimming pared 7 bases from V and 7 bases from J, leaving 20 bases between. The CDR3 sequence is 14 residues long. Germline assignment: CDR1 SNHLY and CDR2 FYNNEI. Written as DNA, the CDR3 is TGTGCCAGCATTCGAAACAGGGCCACGGGAGAGCAGTACTTC. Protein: CASIRNRATGEQYF.

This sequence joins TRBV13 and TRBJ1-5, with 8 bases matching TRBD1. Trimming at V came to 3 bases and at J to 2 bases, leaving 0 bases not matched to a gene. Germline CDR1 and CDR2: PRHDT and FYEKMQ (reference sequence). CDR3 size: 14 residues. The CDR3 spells CASSLGQGNQPQHF. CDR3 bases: TGTGCCAGCAGCTTGGGACAGGGCAATCAGCCCCAGCATTTT. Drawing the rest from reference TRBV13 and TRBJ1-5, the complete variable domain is AAGVIQSPRHLIKEKRETATLKCYPIPRHDTVYWYQQGPGQDPQFLISFYEKMQSDKGSIPDRFSAQQFSDYHSELNMSSLELGDSALYFCASSLGQGNQPQHFGDGTRLSIL.

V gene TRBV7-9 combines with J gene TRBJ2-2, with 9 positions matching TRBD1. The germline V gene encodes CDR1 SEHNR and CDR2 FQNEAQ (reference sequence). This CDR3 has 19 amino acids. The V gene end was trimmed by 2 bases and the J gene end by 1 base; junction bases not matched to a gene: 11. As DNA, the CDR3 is TGTGCCAGCAGCTTAAGACCCGGGACAGGGTCTCAGAACACCGGGGAGCTGTTTTTT. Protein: CASSLRPGTGSQNTGELFF. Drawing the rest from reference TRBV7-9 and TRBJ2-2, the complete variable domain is DTGVSQNPRHKITKRGQNVTFRCDPISEHNRLYWYRQTLGQGPEFLTYFQNEAQLEKSRLLSDRFSAERPKGSFSTLEIQRTEQGDSAMYLCASSLRPGTGSQNTGELFFGEGSRLTVL.

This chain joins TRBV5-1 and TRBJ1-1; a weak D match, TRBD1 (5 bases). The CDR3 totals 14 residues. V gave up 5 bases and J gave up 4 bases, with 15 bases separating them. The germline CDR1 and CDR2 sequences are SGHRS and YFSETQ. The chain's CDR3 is CASREGGAVTEAFF. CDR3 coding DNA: TGCGCCAGCAGGGAAGGAGGGGCGGTCACTGAAGCTTTCTTT.

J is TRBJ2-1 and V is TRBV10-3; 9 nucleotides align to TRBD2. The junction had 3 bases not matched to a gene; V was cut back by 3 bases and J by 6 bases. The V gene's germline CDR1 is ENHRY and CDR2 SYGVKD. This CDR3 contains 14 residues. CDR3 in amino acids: CAISDRAGGNEQFF. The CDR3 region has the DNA TGTGCCATCAGTGATCGAGCGGGAGGCAATGAGCAGTTCTTC.

CDR3 DNA sequence: TGCGCCAGCAGTGGGACAGGGAACGAAAAACTGTTTTTT. Translated: CASSGTGNEKLFF. The chain links TRBV5-1 to TRBJ1-4; 9 positions match TRBD1. The CDR3 totals 13 residues. With V trimmed by 5 bases and J by 8 bases, 4 bases remained unmatched. Germline V lookup: CDR1 SGHRS, CDR2 YFSETQ.

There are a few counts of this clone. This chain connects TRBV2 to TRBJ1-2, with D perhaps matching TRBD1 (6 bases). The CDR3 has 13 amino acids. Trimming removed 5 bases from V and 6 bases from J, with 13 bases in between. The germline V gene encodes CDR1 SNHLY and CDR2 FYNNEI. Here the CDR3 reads CASSSRGGNGYTF. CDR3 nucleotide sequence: TGTGCCAGCAGTTCCAGGGGTGGGAATGGCTACACCTTC.

The CDR3 nucleotides are TGTGCCAGCAGCTCTAGCGGGAACCCAGGATACGAGCAGTACTTC. Its translation: CASSSSGNPGYEQYF. The gene calls are TRBV27 and TRBJ2-7; the match to TRBD2 covers 9 bases. The length of the CDR3 is 15 residues. V lost 6 bases and J lost 4; bases outside the gene matches: 10. The germline V gene encodes CDR1 MNHEY and CDR2 SMNVEV (reference sequence).

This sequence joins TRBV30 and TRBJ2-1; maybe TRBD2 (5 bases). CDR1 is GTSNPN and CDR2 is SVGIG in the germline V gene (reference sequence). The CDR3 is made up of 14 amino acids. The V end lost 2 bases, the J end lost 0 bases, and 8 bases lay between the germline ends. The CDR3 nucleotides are TGTGCCTGGAGTAGGGAGAGCTCCTACAATGAGCAGTTCTTC. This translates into CAWSRESSYNEQFF.

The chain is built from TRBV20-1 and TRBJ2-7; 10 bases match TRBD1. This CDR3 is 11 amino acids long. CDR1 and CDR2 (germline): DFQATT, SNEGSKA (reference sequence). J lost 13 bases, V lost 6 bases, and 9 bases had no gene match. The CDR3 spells CSATPTGGAYF. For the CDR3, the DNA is TGCAGTGCGACCCCGACAGGGGGCGCTTACTTC.

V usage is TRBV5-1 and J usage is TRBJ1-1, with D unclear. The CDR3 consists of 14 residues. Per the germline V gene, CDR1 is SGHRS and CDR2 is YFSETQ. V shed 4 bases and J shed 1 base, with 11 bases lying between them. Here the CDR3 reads CASSPTPGNTEAFF. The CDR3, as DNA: TGCGCCAGCAGCCCTACCCCAGGGAACACTGAAGCTTTCTTT.

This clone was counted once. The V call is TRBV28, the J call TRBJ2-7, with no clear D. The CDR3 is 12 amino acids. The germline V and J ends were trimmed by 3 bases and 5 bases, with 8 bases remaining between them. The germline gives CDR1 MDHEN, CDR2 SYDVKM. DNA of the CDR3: TGTGCCAGCAGTTTCCCTTCGGACGAGCAGTACTTC. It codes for CASSFPSDEQYF. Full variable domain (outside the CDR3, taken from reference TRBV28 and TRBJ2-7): DVKVTQSSRYLVKRTGEKVFLECVQDMDHENMFWYRQDPGLGLRLIYFSYDVKMKEKGDIPEGYSVSREKKERFSLILESASTNQTSMYLCASSFPSDEQYFGPGTRLTVT.

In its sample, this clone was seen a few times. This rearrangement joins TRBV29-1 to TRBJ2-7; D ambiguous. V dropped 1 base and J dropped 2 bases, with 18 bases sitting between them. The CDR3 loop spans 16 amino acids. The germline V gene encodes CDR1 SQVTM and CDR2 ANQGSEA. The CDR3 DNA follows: TGCAGCGTTGAAGTAGGTATACGGAGTTCAACCTACGAGCAGTACTTC. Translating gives CSVEVGIRSSTYEQYF.

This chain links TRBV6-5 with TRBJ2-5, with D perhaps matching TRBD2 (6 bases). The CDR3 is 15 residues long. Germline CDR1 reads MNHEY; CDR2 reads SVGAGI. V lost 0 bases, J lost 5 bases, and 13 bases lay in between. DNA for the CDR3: TGTGCCAGCAGTTACTCTTTCGGGAGAGAGGAGACCCAGTACTTC. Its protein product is CASSYSFGREETQYF.

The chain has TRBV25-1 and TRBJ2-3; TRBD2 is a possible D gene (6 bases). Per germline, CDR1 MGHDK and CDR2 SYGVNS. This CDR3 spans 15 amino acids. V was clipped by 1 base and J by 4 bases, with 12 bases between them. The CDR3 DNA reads TGTGCCAGCAGTGAATTCTTGGGGGGAGCAGATACGCAGTATTTT. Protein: CASSEFLGGADTQYF.

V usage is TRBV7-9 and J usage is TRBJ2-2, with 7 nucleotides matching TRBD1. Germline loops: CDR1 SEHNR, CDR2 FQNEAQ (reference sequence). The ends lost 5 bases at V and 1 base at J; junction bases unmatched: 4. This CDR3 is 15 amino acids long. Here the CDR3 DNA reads TGTGCCAGCAGCCCGGGACAGAAGAACACCGGGGAGCTGTTTTTT. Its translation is CASSPGQKNTGELFF.

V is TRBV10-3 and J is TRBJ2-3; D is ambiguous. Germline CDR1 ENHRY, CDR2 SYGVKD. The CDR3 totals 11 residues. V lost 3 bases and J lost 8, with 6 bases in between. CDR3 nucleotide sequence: TGTGCCATCAGTGAAACGGGTACGCAGTATTTT. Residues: CAISETGTQYF.

DNA for the CDR3: TGTGCCAGCAGCTTAGGACTTAACACTGAAGCTTTCTTT. Amino acid sequence: CASSLGLNTEAFF. This chain links TRBV11-2 with TRBJ1-1; D call uncertain. Germline CDR1 SGHAT, CDR2 FQNNGV. Trimming cost V 1 base and J 2 bases, with 5 bases left between them. CDR3 length: 13 amino acids.

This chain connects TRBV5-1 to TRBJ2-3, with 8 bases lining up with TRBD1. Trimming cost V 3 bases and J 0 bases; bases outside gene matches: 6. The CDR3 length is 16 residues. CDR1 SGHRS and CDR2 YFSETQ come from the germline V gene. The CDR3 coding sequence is TGCGCCAGCAGCTCCGACAGGGGAGGTAGCACAGATACGCAGTATTTT. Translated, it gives CASSSDRGGSTDTQYF.